The rows below give T cell receptor beta chains drawn from one sample of a study of blood T cell repertoires in COVID-19. The assay was immunoSEQ multiplex PCR, and TCRdb's table has in-frame clones only and misses some. The sample gives around 220,000 clones, about 86% of which show up once; approximately 15% is in the top ten. The sample comprised PBMCs or T cells enriched from blood (not recorded which). The origin of the receptors is a woman between 50 and 59 years old with acute COVID-19. Each CDR3 is given without its conserved first and last residue. Each record gives: CDR3 protein, J gene, V gene.

ASSPGTGESNEQF | TRBJ2-1 | TRBV18
ASRINGDNQPQH | TRBJ1-5 | TRBV27
ASSFGTGTNSGANVLT | TRBJ2-6 | TRBV7-9
ASSSTSGYQETQY | TRBJ2-5 | TRBV5-4
ASSYPSLGTGGWGKNIQY | TRBJ2-4 | TRBV6-2/TRBV6-3
ASSLYSQGSNYGYT | TRBJ1-2 | TRBV28
ATRDRGGNSPLH | TRBJ1-6 | TRBV2
ASNVSPGGTGELF | TRBJ2-2 | TRBV5-1
ASSLPGTSGAKNIQY | TRBJ2-4 | TRBV4-1
ASSFGGAGDTQY | TRBJ2-3 | TRBV5-1
ASSFWGLAYEQY | TRBJ2-7 | TRBV5-1
ASSLELTPGTDTQY | TRBJ2-3 | TRBV5-1
ASSLSRGSTDTQY | TRBJ2-3 | TRBV28
ASSASLLAGGPNEQY | TRBJ2-7 | TRBV5-1
ASSLRETQY | TRBJ2-5 | TRBV28
ASSPRDSGPDTQY | TRBJ2-3 | TRBV28
ASKSGDHSYEQY | TRBJ2-7 | TRBV28
ASRLPGAPNEKLF | TRBJ1-4 | TRBV28
ASSLQGITEAF | TRBJ1-1 | TRBV12-3/TRBV12-4
SLTGDRTGELF | TRBJ2-2 | TRBV29-1
ASSAGRREAF | TRBJ1-1 | TRBV6-2/TRBV6-3
ATSGRDSSNQPQH | TRBJ1-5 | TRBV24-1
ASSQPTGGYT | TRBJ1-2 | TRBV4-2